The 14 T cell receptor beta chains below all came from one sample that was sequenced in a study of regulatory T cells in long-lasting Graves disease. Through Arm-PCR of CDR3 regions and iRepertoire HTBI primers, TCR beta libraries were built. Each CDR3 protein gets one entry after TCRdb re-called the multiplex PCR reads with MiXCR. The sample includes hundreds of thousands of distinct CDR3 sequences, 15% to 20% seen only once; the top ten take 35% to 45%. Indicated time point: newly diagnosed GD, antithyroid drugs for less than 3 months. Researchers made the TCR library from RNA that was extracted from PBMCs. The material was peripheral blood mononuclear cells (PBMCs), obtained at new diagnosis, from a patient treated with antithyroid drugs. The receptors derive from a female donor with Graves disease.

This clonotype was found many times. This rearrangement joins TRBV12-3 or TRBV12-4 to TRBJ2-3, with unresolved D. The CDR3 totals 15 residues. V was cut by 6 bases and J by 1 base, with 14 bases left in between. In DNA, the CDR3 is TGTGCCAGCAGCCCCATCTGGACCGGCACAGATACGCAGTATTTT. Its translation is CASSPIWTGTDTQYF.

This clonotype was recorded many times. The gene calls are TRBV11-2 and TRBJ2-7, with D possibly TRBD2 on 5 matching bases. CDR3 length equals 17 residues. V shed 5 bases and J shed 3 bases, with 23 bases lying between them. Germline V lookup: CDR1 SGHAT, CDR2 FQNNGV. The CDR3 sequence: CASSLPRGQLTFYEQYF. For the CDR3, the DNA is TGTGCCAGCAGCCTACCCCGGGGTCAGCTTACCTTCTACGAGCAGTACTTC.

The CDR3 reads CATSRDMGGLGPQHF. CDR3 nucleotide sequence: TGTGCCACCAGCAGAGATATGGGGGGGCTGGGGCCCCAGCATTTT. J is TRBJ1-5 and V is TRBV15; the D gene is possibly TRBD1 (6 bases). This CDR3 has 15 amino acids. Trimming pared 0 bases from V and 9 bases from J, leaving 15 bases between. Germline CDR1 reads LNHNV; CDR2 reads YYDKDF (reference sequence).

This clonotype was seen ten or more times. The chain recombines TRBV7-8 with TRBJ2-3; D gene uncertain. This CDR3 region has 15 residues. Germline assignment: CDR1 SGHVS and CDR2 FQNEAQ. Trimming cost V 7 bases and J 1 base, with 15 bases left between them. The CDR3 DNA reads TGTGCCAGCACCCGGCGAGGTCGGGGCACAGATACGCAGTATTTT. This encodes CASTRRGRGTDTQYF.

In this sample, this clonotype turned up a few times. A read error may explain this, as a much larger clone is one base away. The chain uses TRBV14 and TRBJ2-7, with D maybe TRBD2 (7 bases). The CDR3 totals 15 residues. Germline CDR1 and CDR2: SGHDN and FVKESK. The V end lost 4 bases, the J end lost 4 bases, and 17 bases lay between the germline ends. The CDR3 DNA reads as TGTGCCAGCAGCCCCCGGGGGGCCATTACGTACGAGCAGTACTTC. Its translation is CASSPRGAITYEQYF.

This clonotype was detected many times. The chain recombines TRBV7-3 with TRBJ2-3, with D possibly TRBD2 on 5 matching bases. The CDR3 spans 16 residues. Germline loops: CDR1 SGHTA, CDR2 FQGTGA. Trimming left V 5 bases short and J 6 bases short, with 21 bases between. This chain's CDR3 is CASSPGRSGSADTQYF. CDR3 sequence (DNA): TGTGCCAGCAGCCCCGGAAGGAGCGGATCCGCTGATACGCAGTATTTT. The full variable domain, its missing parts supplied by reference TRBV7-3 and TRBJ2-3, is GAGVSQTPSNKVTEKGKYVELRCDPISGHTALYWYRQSLGQGPEFLIYFQGTGAADDSGLPNDRFFAVRPEGSVSTLKIQRTERGDSAVYLCASSPGRSGSADTQYFGPGTRLTVL.

This clonotype was observed a handful of times. The CDR3, as DNA: TGTGCCAGTAAAAGGACCCCCGGGGCCTACAATGAGCAGTTCTTC. As protein: CASKRTPGAYNEQFF. The gene calls are TRBV19 and TRBJ2-1; tentative D call: TRBD2 (5 bases). The CDR3 totals 15 residues. Deletions cut 7 bases from V and 2 bases from J, with 15 bases between. In germline, CDR1 is LNHDA, CDR2 SQIVND (reference sequence). The full variable domain, completed using reference TRBV19 and TRBJ2-1, is DGGITQSPKYLFRKEGQNVTLSCEQNLNHDAMYWYRQDPGQGLRLIYYSQIVNDFQKGDIAEGYSVSREKKESFPLTVTSAQKNPTAFYLCASKRTPGAYNEQFFGPGTRLTVL.

In this sample, this clonotype turned up a few times. V usage is TRBV7-8 and J usage is TRBJ1-1, with D hard to call. V lost 0 bases and J 10 bases, leaving 12 bases between the germline ends. CDR1 is SGHVS and CDR2 is FQNEAQ in the germline V gene. The CDR3 is made up of 13 amino acids. The CDR3 spells CASSLAGKMGAFF. CDR3 DNA sequence: TGTGCCAGCAGCTTAGCCGGGAAGATGGGAGCTTTCTTT.

This clonotype was seen only a few times. CDR3 DNA: TGTGCCAGCAGCCACCCAGGGACGAACACTGAAGCTTTCTTT. Translating gives CASSHPGTNTEAFF. The chain uses TRBV4-2 and TRBJ1-1; possible D gene TRBD1, 5 bases. The CDR3 has 14 amino acids. The V end lost 3 bases, the J end lost 1 base, and 9 bases lay between the germline ends. Germline V lookup: CDR1 LGHNA, CDR2 YNFKEQ.

This clonotype was seen ten or more times. The CDR3 bases are TGTGCCACCGGACAGGGTGGAACCGGGGAGCTGTTTTTT. Residues: CATGQGGTGELFF. The chain combines TRBV10-3 with TRBJ2-2; 8 nucleotides match TRBD1. V trimming: 10 bases; J trimming: 5 bases; junction bases outside the gene matches: 6. There are 13 residues in the CDR3. The germline CDR1 and CDR2 sequences are ENHRY and SYGVKD.

There are many counts of this clonotype. V usage is TRBV28 and J usage is TRBJ2-3, with D perhaps given as TRBD1 or TRBD2 (5 bases each). There are 15 residues in the CDR3. Between the trimmed V and J ends, which lost 5 bases and 4 bases, there was a span of 16 bases. Germline CDR1 and CDR2: MDHEN and SYDVKM. The CDR3 region is CASSPPGPAADTQYF. CDR3 in DNA: TGTGCCAGCAGTCCCCCGGGACCCGCAGCAGATACGCAGTATTTT.

This clonotype was seen at least ten times. The J gene is TRBJ1-6, the V gene TRBV6-2 or TRBV6-3; 7 bases align to TRBD1. V lost 2 bases to trimming and J lost 8 bases; unmatched junction nucleotides: 6. Germline V gene data show CDR1 as MNHEY and CDR2 as SVGEGT. The CDR3 contains 15 residues. CDR3 sequence reads: CASSYLTGSDSPLHF. CDR3 nucleotides: TGTGCCAGCAGTTACCTGACAGGGTCGGATTCACCCCTCCACTTT.

There are many counts of this clonotype. The CDR3 loop reads CASSSRFYIQYF. The DNA for the CDR3 is TGTGCCAGCAGTTCCAGGTTTTACATTCAGTACTTC. The V and J genes are TRBV28 and TRBJ2-4; D unresolved. The ends were cut back, 4 bases at V and 8 bases at J, with 9 bases in the middle. The V gene's germline CDR1 is MDHEN and CDR2 SYDVKM. The length of the CDR3 is 12 residues.

The gene calls are TRBV19 and TRBJ1-5, with a possible D match to TRBD1 (6 bases). This CDR3 has 16 amino acids. Germline CDR1 is LNHDA and CDR2 is SQIVND (reference sequence). V lost 3 bases, J lost 4 bases, and 16 bases lay in between. The CDR3 bases are TGTGCCAGTAGTATGGGGGGGCAGGGGTGGAATCAGCCCCAGCATTTT. It is translated as CASSMGGQGWNQPQHF.